The present entry profiles one T cell receptor beta chain with its context. Its antigen remains unknown. These data belong to a study of STAT5B mutations in CD4+ large granular lymphocyte leukemia. Study overall: The CDR3 'QG' motif was associated with a particular HLA allele among healthy donors. Whole-study findings and limits: Approximately 25% of private leukemic clonotypes occurred rarely in other patients' non-leukemic repertoires. Patient CD4-sorted repertoires stayed more clonal than healthy ones after leukemic-clone removal.

Original handling: Lowest detectable productive clonotype frequency was 2.59 x 10-5. The table came from immunoSEQ multiplex PCR; TCRdb's copy has only in-frame clones and leaves some out. V, J and clone size derive from that table, while D and trimming were established from the DNA sequence. Of about 28,000 clones in the sample, about 77% were seen once. The TCR comes from a human donor in good health. The sample was CD4+ T cells from blood buffy coats.

The CDR3 region has the DNA TGTGCCAGCAGCCCGGGTGGATACGAGCAGTACTTC. This gives the protein CASSPGGYEQYF. The chain combines TRBV7-2 with TRBJ2-7; D unclear. There are 12 residues in the CDR3. Looked up from germline, CDR1 is SGHTA and CDR2 is FQGNSA. Between the trimmed V and J ends, which lost 5 bases and 4 bases, there was a span of 9 bases.